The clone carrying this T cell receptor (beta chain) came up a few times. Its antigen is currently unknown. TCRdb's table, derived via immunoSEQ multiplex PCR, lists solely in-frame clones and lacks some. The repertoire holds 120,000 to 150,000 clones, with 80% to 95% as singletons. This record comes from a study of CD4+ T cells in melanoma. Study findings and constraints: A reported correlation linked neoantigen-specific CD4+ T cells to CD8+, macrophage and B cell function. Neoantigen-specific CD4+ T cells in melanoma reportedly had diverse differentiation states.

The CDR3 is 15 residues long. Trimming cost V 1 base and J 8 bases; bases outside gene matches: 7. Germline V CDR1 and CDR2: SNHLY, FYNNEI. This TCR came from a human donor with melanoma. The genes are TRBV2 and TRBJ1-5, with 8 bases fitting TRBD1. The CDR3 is CASSEDSGGAKPQHF. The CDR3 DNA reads TGTGCCAGCAGTGAAGATTCAGGGGGCGCGAAGCCCCAGCATTTT.